This TCR beta chain is from a study of naive and memory T cell subsets. Overnight CMV lysate stimulation of fresh PBMCs defined donor CMV status by CD4+ IFNgamma. The beta constant-region primer was an equimolar mix of two oligonucleotides covering TRBC1 and TRBC2. TCRdb reprocessed the UMI-ligation and nested PCR reads with MiXCR, giving one entry per CDR3 protein. The table lists 130,000 to 150,000 distinct CDR3 sequences, over 15% of them singletons. The CDR3 is 15 amino acids. J gave up 3 bases and V 4 bases, and 8 bases lay outside the gene matches. Germline V gene lookup returns CDR1 MNHNY and CDR2 SVGAGI (reference sequence).

This chain links TRBV6-6 with TRBJ2-7; 8 bases fit TRBD1. The sequence derives from a human donor in good health. The sequenced material came from naive CD4+ T cells from blood. The CDR3 loop reads CASSSSGQAYYEQYF. CDR3 bases: TGTGCCAGCAGTTCATCGGGACAGGCATACTACGAGCAGTACTTC.